One and the same sample provided the 18 T cell receptor beta chains below, sequenced in a study of T-cell reconstitution after alpha-beta-depleted transplantation in children. Unique molecular identifiers were built into the TCRbeta library. TCRdb used MiXCR to reprocess the PCR reads, holding one entry per CDR3 protein. Of about a million distinct CDR3 sequences listed, about 29% are singletons. Specimen: PBMCs, mostly from graft donor cells, collected 360 days after TCRalphabeta/CD19-depleted stem cell transplant. All receptors derive from a boy under three years old who had a stem cell transplant for SCID, so the T cells may come from the graft donor.

The chain is built from TRBV6-5 and TRBJ2-1; D unresolved. CDR1 is MNHEY and CDR2 is SVGAGI in the germline V gene. This CDR3 is built from 13 residues. The ends were cut back, 0 bases at V and 11 bases at J, with 11 bases in the middle. Written as DNA, the CDR3 is TGTGCCAGCAGTTACTCGGTGGGAATTCAGCAGTTCTTC. Translated, it gives CASSYSVGIQQFF.

This clonotype was observed a few times. The chain joins TRBV12-3 or TRBV12-4 to TRBJ1-6; TRBD1 matches at 9 bases. The CDR3 contains 19 residues. With 7 bases clipped from V and 0 bases from J, the junction kept 13 bases outside the gene matches. This CDR3 is CASMDRGQGRSSYNSPLHF. CDR3 nucleotides: TGTGCCAGCATGGATCGGGGACAGGGCCGAAGCTCCTATAATTCACCCCTCCACTTT.

The chain recombines TRBV15 with TRBJ1-6; 8 bases are a match to TRBD1. Germline CDR1 LNHNV, CDR2 YYDKDF (reference sequence). This CDR3 is built from 14 residues. V shed 5 bases, J shed 8 bases, and the junction held 5 bases outside the gene matches. In nucleotides, the CDR3 is TGTGCCACCAGCCGAGGACAGGGCGATTCACCCCTCCACTTT. This translates into CATSRGQGDSPLHF.

This clonotype occurred a few times. DNA for the CDR3: TGTGCCAGCAGTATAGCCGGAGACAGAACTGAGACCCAGTACTTC. Translated, it gives CASSIAGDRTETQYF. This chain uses TRBV6-5 with TRBJ2-5; tentatively, D is TRBD1 (5 bases). Germline V gives CDR1 MNHEY, CDR2 SVGAGI. This CDR3 spans 15 amino acids. The V gene lost 5 bases and the J gene lost 5 bases, with 18 bases spanning the gap.

This clonotype was seen a few times. The chain links TRBV28 to TRBJ1-1; 7 bases align to TRBD1. CDR1 is MDHEN and CDR2 is SYDVKM in the germline V gene. The CDR3 is 16 amino acids. V shed 6 bases and J 0 bases; nucleotides not matched to a gene: 10. For the CDR3, the DNA is TGTGCCAGCAGCCCAGGGACAGAAGAATTGAACACTGAAGCTTTCTTT. Translating it yields CASSPGTEELNTEAFF.

This chain joins TRBV6-5 and TRBJ1-1; D is possibly TRBD1 (5 bases). The CDR3 loop spans 14 amino acids. V was pared by 3 bases and J by 4 bases, with 12 bases between. Germline lookup yields CDR1 MNHEY and CDR2 SVGAGI. The DNA of the CDR3 is TGTGCCAGCAGTTATTATCAGGGAAGCACTGAAGCTTTCTTT. Protein sequence: CASSYYQGSTEAFF.

This clonotype has ten or more counts. The chain uses TRBV18 and TRBJ2-3, with D hard to call. Trimming pared 5 bases from V and 3 bases from J, leaving 6 bases between. This CDR3 spans 12 amino acids. Per germline, CDR1 KGHSH and CDR2 LQKENI. For the CDR3, the DNA is TGTGCCAGCTCATCGAAAACAGATACGCAGTATTTT. The encoded protein is CASSSKTDTQYF.

This chain connects TRBV20-1 to TRBJ2-7, with TRBD1 identical over 9 bases. This CDR3 is built from 14 residues. Germline CDR1 and CDR2: DFQATT and SNEGSKA (reference sequence). V was clipped by 3 bases and J by 0 bases; unmatched bases: 3. The CDR3 coding sequence is TGCAGTGCTAGTGTGGACAGGGGCTCCTACGAGCAGTACTTC. Amino acids: CSASVDRGSYEQYF.

This chain joins TRBV28 and TRBJ2-3, with 8 bases lining up with TRBD2. Germline CDR1 reads MDHEN; CDR2 reads SYDVKM. This CDR3 spans 15 amino acids. J lost 5 bases, V lost 4 bases, and 8 bases had no gene match. For the CDR3, the DNA is TGTGCCAGCAGTTCGCGCGGGGGGATTTTAGATACGCAGTATTTT. Amino acids: CASSSRGGILDTQYF.

The chain has TRBV5-1 and TRBJ2-1; 9 nucleotides agree with TRBD2. Germline trimming cut 1 base from V and 7 bases from J; bases unmatched to any gene: 3. Per germline, CDR1 SGHRS and CDR2 YFSETQ. The CDR3 runs to 14 residues. The CDR3 is CASSLMSGGNEQFF. CDR3 DNA: TGCGCCAGCAGCTTGATGAGCGGGGGGAATGAGCAGTTCTTC. Full variable domain (rest looked up from reference TRBV5-1 and TRBJ2-1): KAGVTQTPRYLIKTRGQQVTLSCSPISGHRSVSWYQQTPGQGLQFLFEYFSETQRNKGNFPGRFSGRQFSNSRSEMNVSTLELGDSALYLCASSLMSGGNEQFFGPGTRLTVL.

This clonotype was seen a handful of times. The gene calls are TRBV20-1 and TRBJ2-2; D is unresolved. V lost 3 bases to trimming and J lost 6 bases, with 11 bases between them. CDR1 DFQATT and CDR2 SNEGSKA come from the germline V gene (reference sequence). CDR3 size: 13 residues. The CDR3 reads CSASYRVAGELFF. DNA for the CDR3: TGCAGTGCTAGTTATAGGGTGGCCGGGGAGCTGTTTTTT.

The chain joins TRBV10-3 to TRBJ1-2; the match to TRBD1 covers 8 bases. V lost 6 bases, J lost 8 bases, and 8 bases stayed unmatched. CDR1 is ENHRY, CDR2 SYGVKD, per germline. There are 13 residues in the CDR3. This chain's CDR3 is CAISFGTGGGYTF. Written as DNA, the CDR3 is TGTGCCATCAGCTTCGGGACAGGAGGCGGCTACACCTTC.

This clonotype has more than one count but fewer than ten. The chain uses TRBV9 and TRBJ2-7; TRBD2 matches at 7 bases. J lost 6 bases, V lost 0 bases, and 6 bases had no gene match. The germline CDR1 and CDR2 sequences are SGDLS and YYNGEE. This CDR3 region has 14 residues. The CDR3 DNA is TGTGCCAGCAGCGTAGGGGGGGGGAGAGCCGAGCAGTACTTC. This sequence encodes CASSVGGGRAEQYF.

The chain uses TRBV5-1 and TRBJ1-6; D gene uncertain. The CDR3 contains 14 residues. Trimming took 4 bases from V and 3 from J, leaving 8 bases between them. Germline V gene data show CDR1 as SGHRS and CDR2 as YFSETQ. The CDR3 DNA reads TGCGCCAGCAGCAAGGGCGACTATAATTCACCCCTCCACTTT. Its protein is CASSKGDYNSPLHF.

The V and J genes are TRBV7-2 and TRBJ2-1, with 7 bases fitting TRBD1. J gave up 7 bases and V 5 bases, and 11 bases lay outside the gene matches. CDR3 size: 15 residues. Germline CDR1 and CDR2: SGHTA and FQGNSA. CDR3: CASSPRQGATNEQFF. The CDR3 DNA reads as TGTGCCAGCAGCCCCAGACAGGGTGCTACGAATGAGCAGTTCTTC.

This clonotype appeared a single time. CDR3 bases: TGTGCCAGCAGCCCACCCGCAGGGCCACTATACGAGCAGTACTTC. Encoded protein: CASSPPAGPLYEQYF. The chain uses TRBV13 and TRBJ2-7, with D possibly matching TRBD1 (5 bases). Trimming cost V 5 bases and J 4 bases, with 18 bases left between them. Germline V CDR1 and CDR2: PRHDT, FYEKMQ (reference sequence). The CDR3 covers 15 residues.

This clonotype showed up just a few times. This chain joins TRBV12-3 or TRBV12-4 and TRBJ2-5; 11 bases fit TRBD1. V lost 7 bases and J lost 5; bases outside the gene matches: 12. This CDR3 is built from 16 residues. Here the CDR3 reads CASTPHGTGGWETQYF. CDR3 coding DNA: TGTGCCAGCACTCCCCATGGGACAGGGGGGTGGGAGACCCAGTACTTC.

This clonotype was observed a few times. The chain uses TRBV7-8 and TRBJ2-5; the D is unclear. The V gene's germline CDR1 is SGHVS and CDR2 FQNEAQ. V was pared by 5 bases and J by 4 bases, with 11 bases between. The CDR3 spans 13 residues. For the CDR3, the DNA is TGTGCCAGCAGCCCAAAAACGATAGAGACCCAGTACTTC. It codes for CASSPKTIETQYF.